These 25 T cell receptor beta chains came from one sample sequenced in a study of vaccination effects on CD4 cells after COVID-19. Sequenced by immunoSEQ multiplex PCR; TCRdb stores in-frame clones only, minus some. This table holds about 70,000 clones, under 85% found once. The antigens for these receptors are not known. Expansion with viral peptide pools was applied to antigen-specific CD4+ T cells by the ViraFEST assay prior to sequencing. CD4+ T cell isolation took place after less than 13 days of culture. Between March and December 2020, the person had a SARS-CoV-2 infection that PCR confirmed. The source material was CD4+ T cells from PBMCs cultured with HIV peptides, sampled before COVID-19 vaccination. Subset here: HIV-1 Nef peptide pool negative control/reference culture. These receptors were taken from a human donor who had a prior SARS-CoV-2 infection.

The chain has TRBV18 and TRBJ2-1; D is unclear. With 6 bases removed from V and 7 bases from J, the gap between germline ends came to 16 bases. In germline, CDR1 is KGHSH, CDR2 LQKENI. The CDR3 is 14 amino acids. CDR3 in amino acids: CASSPFALPNEQFF. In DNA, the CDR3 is TGTGCCAGCTCCCCTTTCGCCTTACCAAATGAGCAGTTCTTC.

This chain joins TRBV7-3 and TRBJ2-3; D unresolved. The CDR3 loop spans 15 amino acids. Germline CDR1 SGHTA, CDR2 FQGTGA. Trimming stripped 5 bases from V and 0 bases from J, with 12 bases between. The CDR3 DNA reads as TGTGCCAGCAGCCCGTTTTACCAGAGCACAGATACGCAGTATTTT. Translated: CASSPFYQSTDTQYF.

CDR3 residues: CACKRGSYGYTF. The CDR3 DNA sequence: TGTGCCTGTAAGAGGGGGAGCTATGGCTACACCTTC. The genes are TRBV30 and TRBJ1-2; possibly TRBD1 for D (6 bases). V was trimmed by 6 bases and J by 4 bases, leaving 12 bases between them. Germline V gene sequence: CDR1 GTSNPN, CDR2 SVGIG (reference sequence). CDR3 length equals 12 residues.

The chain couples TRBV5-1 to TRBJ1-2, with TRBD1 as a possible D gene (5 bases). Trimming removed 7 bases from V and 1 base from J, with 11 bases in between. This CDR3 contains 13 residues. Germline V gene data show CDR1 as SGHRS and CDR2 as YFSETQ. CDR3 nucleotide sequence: TGCGCCAGCTCCCCGGGGGTTAACTATGGCTACACCTTC. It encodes CASSPGVNYGYTF.

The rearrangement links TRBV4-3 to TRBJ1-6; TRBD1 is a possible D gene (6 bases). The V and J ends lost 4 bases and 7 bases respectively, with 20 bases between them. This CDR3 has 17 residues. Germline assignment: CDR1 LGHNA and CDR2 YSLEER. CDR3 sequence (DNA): TGCGCCAGCAGCCCGACCCTTAACAGGGAGTGGAATTCACCCCTCCACTTT. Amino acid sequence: CASSPTLNREWNSPLHF.

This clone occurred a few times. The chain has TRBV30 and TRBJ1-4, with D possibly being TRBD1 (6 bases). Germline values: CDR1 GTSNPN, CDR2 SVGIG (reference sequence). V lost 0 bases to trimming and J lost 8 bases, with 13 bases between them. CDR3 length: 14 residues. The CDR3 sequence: CAWSVGGAYEKLFF. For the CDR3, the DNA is TGTGCCTGGAGTGTTGGGGGGGCGTACGAAAAACTGTTTTTT.

DNA for the CDR3: TGTGCCAGCAGCCCCCTAAGCGAGACCCAGTACTTC. Translated, it gives CASSPLSETQYF. The V call is TRBV3-1 (or the pseudogene TRBV3-2), the J call TRBJ2-5; D is ambiguous. The germline V gene has CDR1 LGHDT and CDR2 YNNKEL (reference sequence). CDR3 length equals 12 residues. Trimming took 4 bases from V and 5 from J, leaving 8 bases between them.

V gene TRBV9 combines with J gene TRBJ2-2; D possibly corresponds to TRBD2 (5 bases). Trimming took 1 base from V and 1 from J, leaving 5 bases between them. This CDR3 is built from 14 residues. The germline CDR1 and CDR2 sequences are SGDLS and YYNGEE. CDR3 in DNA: TGTGCCAGCAGCGTACGGGGGAACACCGGGGAGCTGTTTTTT. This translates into CASSVRGNTGELFF.

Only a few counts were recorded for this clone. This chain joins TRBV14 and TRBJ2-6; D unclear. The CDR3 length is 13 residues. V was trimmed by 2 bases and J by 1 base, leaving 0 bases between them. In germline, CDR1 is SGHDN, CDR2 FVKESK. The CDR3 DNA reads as TGTGCCAGCAGCCAATCTGGGGCCAACGTCCTGACTTTC. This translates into CASSQSGANVLTF.

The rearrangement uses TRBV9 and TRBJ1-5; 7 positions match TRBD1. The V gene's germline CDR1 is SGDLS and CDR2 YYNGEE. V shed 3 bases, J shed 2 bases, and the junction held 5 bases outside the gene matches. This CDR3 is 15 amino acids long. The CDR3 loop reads CASSADGQGNQPQHF. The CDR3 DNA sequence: TGTGCCAGCAGCGCCGATGGACAGGGCAATCAGCCCCAGCATTTT. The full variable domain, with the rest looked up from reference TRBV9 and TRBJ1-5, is DSGVTQTPKHLITATGQRVTLRCSPRSGDLSVYWYQQSLDQGLQFLIQYYNGEERAKGNILERFSAQQFPDLHSELNLSSLELGDSALYFCASSADGQGNQPQHFGDGTRLSIL.

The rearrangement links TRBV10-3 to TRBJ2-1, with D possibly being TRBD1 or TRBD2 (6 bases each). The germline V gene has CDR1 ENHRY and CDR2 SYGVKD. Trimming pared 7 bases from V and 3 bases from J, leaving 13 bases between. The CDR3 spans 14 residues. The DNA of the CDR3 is TGTGCCATCACCCGGGGGCTACACTACAATGAGCAGTTCTTC. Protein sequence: CAITRGLHYNEQFF.

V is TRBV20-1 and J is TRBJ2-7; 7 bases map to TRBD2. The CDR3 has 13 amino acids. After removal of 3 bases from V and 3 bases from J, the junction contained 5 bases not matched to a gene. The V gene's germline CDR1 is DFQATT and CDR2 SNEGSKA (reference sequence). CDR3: CSASGGGSYEQYF. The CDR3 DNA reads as TGCAGTGCTAGTGGGGGGGGAAGCTACGAGCAGTACTTC.

DNA for the CDR3: TGCGCCAGCAGCTTGGCCGCGAGATACGAGCAGTACTTC. Its translation is CASSLAARYEQYF. This rearrangement joins TRBV5-1 to TRBJ2-7; D unresolved. V gave up 0 bases and J gave up 4 bases, with 8 bases separating them. Germline CDR1 and CDR2: SGHRS and YFSETQ. The CDR3 totals 13 residues. The whole variable domain, remainder taken from reference TRBV5-1 and TRBJ2-7, is KAGVTQTPRYLIKTRGQQVTLSCSPISGHRSVSWYQQTPGQGLQFLFEYFSETQRNKGNFPGRFSGRQFSNSRSEMNVSTLELGDSALYLCASSLAARYEQYFGPGTRLTVT.

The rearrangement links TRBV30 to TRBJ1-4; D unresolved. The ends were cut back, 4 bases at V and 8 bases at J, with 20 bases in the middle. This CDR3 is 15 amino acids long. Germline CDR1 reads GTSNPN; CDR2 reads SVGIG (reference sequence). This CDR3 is CAWTPRSVIGEKLFF. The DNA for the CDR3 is TGTGCCTGGACCCCCAGGAGTGTGATTGGGGAAAAACTGTTTTTT.

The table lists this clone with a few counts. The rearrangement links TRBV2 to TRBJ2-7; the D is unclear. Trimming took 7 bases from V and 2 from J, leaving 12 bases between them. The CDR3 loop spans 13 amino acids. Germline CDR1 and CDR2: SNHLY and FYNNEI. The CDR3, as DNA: TGTGCCAGCATCTTCCCGACCACCTACGAGCAGTACTTC. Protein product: CASIFPTTYEQYF.

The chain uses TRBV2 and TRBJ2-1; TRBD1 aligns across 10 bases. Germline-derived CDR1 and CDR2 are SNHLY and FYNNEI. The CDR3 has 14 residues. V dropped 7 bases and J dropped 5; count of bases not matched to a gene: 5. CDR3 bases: TGTGCCAGCAACGATGGGACAGGGGACAATGAGCAGTTCTTC. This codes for CASNDGTGDNEQFF.

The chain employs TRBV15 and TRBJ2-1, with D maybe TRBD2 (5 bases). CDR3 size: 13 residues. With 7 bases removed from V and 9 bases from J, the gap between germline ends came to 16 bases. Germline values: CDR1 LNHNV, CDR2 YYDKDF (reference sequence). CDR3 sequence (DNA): TGTGCCACCAAGGGAGTTCAAATTAGTGAGCAGTTCTTC. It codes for CATKGVQISEQFF.

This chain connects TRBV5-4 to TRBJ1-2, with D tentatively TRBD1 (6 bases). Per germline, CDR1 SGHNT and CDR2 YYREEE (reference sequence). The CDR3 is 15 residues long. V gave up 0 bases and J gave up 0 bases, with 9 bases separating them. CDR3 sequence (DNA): TGTGCCAGCAGCTTGGGGGGGGCCCCTAACTATGGCTACACCTTC. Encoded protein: CASSLGGAPNYGYTF.

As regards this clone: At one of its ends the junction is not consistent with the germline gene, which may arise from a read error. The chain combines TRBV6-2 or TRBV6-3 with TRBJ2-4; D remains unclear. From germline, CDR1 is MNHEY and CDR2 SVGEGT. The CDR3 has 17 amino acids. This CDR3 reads CASSYSNLRRTNNIQYF. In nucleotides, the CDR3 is TGTGCCAGCAGTTACTCAAACCTCCGACGAACCAATAACATTCAGTACTTC.

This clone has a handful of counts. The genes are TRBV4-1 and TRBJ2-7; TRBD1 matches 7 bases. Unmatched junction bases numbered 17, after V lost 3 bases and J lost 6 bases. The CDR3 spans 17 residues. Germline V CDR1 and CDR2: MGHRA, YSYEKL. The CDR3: CASSHASNRDRGAEQYF. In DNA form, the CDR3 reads TGCGCCAGCAGCCACGCTTCAAACCGGGACAGAGGCGCCGAGCAGTACTTC.

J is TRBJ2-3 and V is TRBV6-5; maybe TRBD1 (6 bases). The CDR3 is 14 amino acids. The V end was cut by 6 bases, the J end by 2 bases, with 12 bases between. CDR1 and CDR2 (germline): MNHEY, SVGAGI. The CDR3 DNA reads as TGTGCCAGCAGGAGGGGACAATTCACAGATACGCAGTATTTT. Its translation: CASRRGQFTDTQYF.

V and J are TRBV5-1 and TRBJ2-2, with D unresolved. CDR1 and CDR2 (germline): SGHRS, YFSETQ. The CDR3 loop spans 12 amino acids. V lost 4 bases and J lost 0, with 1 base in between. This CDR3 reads CASSPNTGELFF. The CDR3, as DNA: TGCGCCAGCAGCCCGAACACCGGGGAGCTGTTTTTT.

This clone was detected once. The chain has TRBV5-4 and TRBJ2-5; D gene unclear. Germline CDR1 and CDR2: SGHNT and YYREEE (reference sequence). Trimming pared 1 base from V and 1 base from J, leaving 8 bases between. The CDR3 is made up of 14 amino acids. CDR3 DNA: TGTGCCAGCAGCTTGTCGTCTATCCAAGAGACCCAGTACTTC. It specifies CASSLSSIQETQYF. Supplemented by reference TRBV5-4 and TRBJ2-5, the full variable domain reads ETGVTQSPTHLIKTRGQQVTLRCSSQSGHNTVSWYQQALGQGPQFIFQYYREEENGRGNFPPRFSGLQFPNYSSELNVNALELDDSALYLCASSLSSIQETQYFGPGTRLLVL.

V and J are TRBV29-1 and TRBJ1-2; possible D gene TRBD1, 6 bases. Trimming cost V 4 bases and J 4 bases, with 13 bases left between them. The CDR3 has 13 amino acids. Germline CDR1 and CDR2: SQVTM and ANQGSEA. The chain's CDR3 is CSVVIGRGYGYTF. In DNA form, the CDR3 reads TGCAGCGTTGTAATCGGCAGGGGCTATGGCTACACCTTC.

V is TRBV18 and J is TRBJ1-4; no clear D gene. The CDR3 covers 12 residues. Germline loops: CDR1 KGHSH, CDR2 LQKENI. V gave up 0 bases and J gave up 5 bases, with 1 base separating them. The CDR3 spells CASSPPNEKLFF. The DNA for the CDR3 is TGTGCCAGCTCACCACCAAATGAAAAACTGTTTTTT.